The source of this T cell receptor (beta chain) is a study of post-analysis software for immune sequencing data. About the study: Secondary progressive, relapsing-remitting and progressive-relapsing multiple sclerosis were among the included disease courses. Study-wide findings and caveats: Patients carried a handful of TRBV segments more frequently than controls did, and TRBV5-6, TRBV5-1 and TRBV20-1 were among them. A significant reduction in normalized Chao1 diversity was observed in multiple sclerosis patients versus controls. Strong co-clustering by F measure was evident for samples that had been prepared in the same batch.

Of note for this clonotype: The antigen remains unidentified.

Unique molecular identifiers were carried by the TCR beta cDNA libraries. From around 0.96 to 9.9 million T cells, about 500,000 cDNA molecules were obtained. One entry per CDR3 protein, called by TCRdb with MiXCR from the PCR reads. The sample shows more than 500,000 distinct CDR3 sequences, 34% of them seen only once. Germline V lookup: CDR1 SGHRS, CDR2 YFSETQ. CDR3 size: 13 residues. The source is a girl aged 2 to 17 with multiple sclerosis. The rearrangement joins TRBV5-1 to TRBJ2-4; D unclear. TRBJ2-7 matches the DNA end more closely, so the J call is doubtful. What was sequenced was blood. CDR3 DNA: TGCGCCAGCAGCTTGACCACCGCCTACGAGCAGTACTTC. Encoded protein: CASSLTTAYEQYF.